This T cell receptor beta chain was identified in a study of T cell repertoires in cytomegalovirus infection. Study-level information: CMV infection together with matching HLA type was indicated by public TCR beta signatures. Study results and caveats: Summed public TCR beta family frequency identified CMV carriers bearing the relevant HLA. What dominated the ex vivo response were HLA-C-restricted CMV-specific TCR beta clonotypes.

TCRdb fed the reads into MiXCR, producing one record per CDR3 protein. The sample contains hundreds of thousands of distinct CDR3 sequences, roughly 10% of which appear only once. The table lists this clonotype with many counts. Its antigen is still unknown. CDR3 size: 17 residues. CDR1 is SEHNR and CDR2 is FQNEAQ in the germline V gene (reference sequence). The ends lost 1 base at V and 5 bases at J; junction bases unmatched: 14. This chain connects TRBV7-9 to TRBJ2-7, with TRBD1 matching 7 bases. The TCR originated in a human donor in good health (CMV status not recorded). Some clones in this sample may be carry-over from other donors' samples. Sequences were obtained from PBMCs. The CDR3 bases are TGTGCCAGCAGCTTAGGCCCCTTGACAGGGTCAATCCACGAGCAGTACTTC. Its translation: CASSLGPLTGSIHEQYF.